This T cell receptor beta chain emerged from a study of cytomegalovirus exposure and HLA in healthy donors. The study ran its PCR with 60 Vbeta and 13 Jbeta primers. Repertoires were generated with immunoSEQ multiplex PCR, while TCRdb's copy carries only in-frame clones and drops some. In the table there are 100,000 to 150,000 clones, approximately 80% of which are singletons. V lost 5 bases and J lost 6; bases outside the gene matches: 12. CDR3 length: 16 residues. From germline, CDR1 is SGDLS and CDR2 YYNGEE. Sequencing was done on a sample of PBMCs. The TCR was taken from an older woman in good health and CMV-seronegative. This chain connects TRBV9 to TRBJ2-1; 9 nucleotides line up with TRBD2. The CDR3 loop reads CASRPIGRTSANEQFF. CDR3 bases: TGTGCCAGCAGGCCCATTGGCCGGACTAGCGCCAATGAGCAGTTCTTC.